This T cell receptor (beta chain) was sequenced during a study of cytomegalovirus exposure and HLA in healthy donors. The overall study: The approximately 120 validation repertoires and the 666 first-cohort repertoires shared a platform, a later analysis reported.

Repertoires were generated with immunoSEQ multiplex PCR, while TCRdb's copy carries only in-frame clones and drops some. This table holds 200,000 to 250,000 clones, over 80% found once. The CDR3 sequence is 15 residues long. Unmatched junction bases numbered 2, after V lost 0 bases and J lost 4 bases. Germline V gives CDR1 SGHRS, CDR2 YFSETQ. A remark on this clone: The sample holds other DNA sequences that translate to the same CDR3.

The source of this sequence is a woman aged 18-30 years in good health and CMV-seronegative. The sequenced sample was PBMCs. V is TRBV5-1 and J is TRBJ1-5, with 9 bases identical to TRBD1. The CDR3 is CASSLDGQGNQPQHF. The CDR3 DNA follows: TGCGCCAGCAGCTTGGACGGACAGGGGAATCAGCCCCAGCATTTT.